The next 5 T cell receptor beta chains were all read from a single sample in a study of blood T cell repertoires in COVID-19. Sequencing used immunoSEQ multiplex PCR; TCRdb keeps in-frame clones, though not all of them. The sample holds about 220,000 clones; 75% to 90% are singletons and the top ten take about 3.3%. Sequenced: PBMCs or T cells enriched from blood (not recorded which). The receptors shown here come from a woman in her late teens or twenties in a cohort exposed to, infected with or recovered from COVID-19 (not recorded which).

This chain connects TRBV4-1 to TRBJ2-3, with 7 bases aligning to TRBD1. Germline V CDR1 and CDR2: MGHRA, YSYEKL. This CDR3 is built from 14 residues. V lost 2 bases, J lost 3 bases, and 2 bases stayed unmatched. CDR3 bases: TGCGCCAGCAGCCAACAGACAGGGACAGATACGCAGTATTTT. It is translated as CASSQQTGTDTQYF.

This clone has a single count. The chain combines TRBV3-1 (or the pseudogene TRBV3-2) with TRBJ2-3; 12 nucleotides match TRBD2. This CDR3 spans 18 amino acids. Germline assignment: CDR1 LGHDT and CDR2 YNNKEL (reference sequence). J was trimmed by 3 bases and V by 4 bases; bases with no gene match: 11. Written as DNA, the CDR3 is TGTGCCAGCAGCCCCGAACGGGGACTAGCGGGCGGTACAGATACGCAGTATTTT. This codes for CASSPERGLAGGTDTQYF.

The chain couples TRBV29-1 to TRBJ2-1, with D unclear. V dropped 6 bases and J dropped 7 bases, with 10 bases sitting between them. CDR1 is SQVTM, CDR2 ANQGSEA, per germline. The CDR3 is 11 amino acids. In DNA form, the CDR3 reads TGCAGCGTAACACAGTGGAATGAGCAGTTCTTC. Translated: CSVTQWNEQFF.

This sequence joins TRBV5-6 and TRBJ1-2, with D perhaps matching TRBD1 (5 bases). Trimming removed 6 bases at V and 3 bases at J, with 15 bases between. Per germline, CDR1 SGHDT and CDR2 YYEEEE. The CDR3 has 14 amino acids. The CDR3 here is CASTAGHSHYGYTF. Here the CDR3 DNA reads TGTGCCAGCACCGCCGGACATTCTCACTATGGCTACACCTTC. The variable domain in full, with the rest retrieved from reference TRBV5-6 and TRBJ1-2, is DAGVTQSPTHLIKTRGQQVTLRCSPKSGHDTVSWYQQALGQGPQFIFQYYEEEERQRGNFPDRFSGHQFPNYSSELNVNALLLGDSALYLCASTAGHSHYGYTFGSGTRLTVV.

The genes are TRBV15 and TRBJ1-4; the D gene is possibly TRBD1 (5 bases). The CDR3 has 13 residues. Germline V gene data show CDR1 as LNHNV and CDR2 as YYDKDF (reference sequence). The V end was cut by 3 bases, the J end by 10 bases, with 12 bases between. The CDR3 DNA is TGTGCCACCAGCAGCGGAACGCAGGGAAAACTGTTTTTT. Amino acids: CATSSGTQGKLFF.